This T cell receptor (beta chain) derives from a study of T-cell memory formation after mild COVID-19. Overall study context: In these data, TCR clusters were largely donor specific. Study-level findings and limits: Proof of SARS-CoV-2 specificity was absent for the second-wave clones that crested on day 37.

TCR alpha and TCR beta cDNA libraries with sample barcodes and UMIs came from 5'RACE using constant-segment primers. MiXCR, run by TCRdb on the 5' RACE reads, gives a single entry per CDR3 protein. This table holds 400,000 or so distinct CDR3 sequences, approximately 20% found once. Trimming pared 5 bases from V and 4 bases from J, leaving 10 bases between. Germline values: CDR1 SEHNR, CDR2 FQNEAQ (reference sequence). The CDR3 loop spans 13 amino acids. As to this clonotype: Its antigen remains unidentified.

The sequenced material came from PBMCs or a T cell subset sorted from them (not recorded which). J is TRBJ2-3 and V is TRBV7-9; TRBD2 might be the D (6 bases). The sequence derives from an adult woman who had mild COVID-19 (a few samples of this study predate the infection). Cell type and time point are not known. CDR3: CASSPAGSDTQYF. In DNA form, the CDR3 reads TGTGCCAGCAGCCCGGCGGGGTCAGATACGCAGTATTTT.